The source of this TCR beta chain is a study of blood T cell repertoires in COVID-19. Overall study: The United States, Italy and Spain were the sources of the acute and convalescent COVID-19 samples.

This CDR3 is 15 amino acids long. Losses at the gene ends were 3 bases for V and 6 bases for J; bases not matched to a gene: 9. Germline lookup yields CDR1 SGHRS and CDR2 YFSETQ. Assay: immunoSEQ multiplex PCR; the TCRdb copy retains only in-frame clones and omits some. The repertoire holds about 120,000 clones, with just under 80% as singletons. The rearrangement joins TRBV5-1 to TRBJ2-4, with 7 bases fitting TRBD1. This sequence originates from a man aged 55-75 years with active or convalescent COVID-19. The sample consisted of peripheral blood. This CDR3 reads CASSSSDRAGNIQYF. The CDR3 DNA follows: TGCGCCAGCAGCTCCTCTGACAGGGCTGGAAACATTCAGTACTTC.